One sample yielded the 14 T cell receptor beta chains listed below, sequenced in a study of CD8+ T cells in alopecia areata. Treatment specified: oral pan-JAK inhibitor, 5-10 mg twice daily. cDNA prepared by RNA extraction and subsequent reverse transcription served as the template for sequencing. Sequenced by immunoSEQ multiplex PCR; TCRdb stores in-frame clones only, minus some. The top ten clones hold roughly 15% of a sample with 100,000 or so clones, about three fifths of them seen once. Sequenced material: CD8+ T cells sorted from blood, taken at roughly week 55, from a patient treated with tofacitinib. All receptors derive from a human donor with alopecia areata.

This clone was counted a few times. The V gene is TRBV29-1, the J gene TRBJ1-2; the D gene is possibly TRBD1 (6 bases). This CDR3 contains 13 residues. Germline loops: CDR1 SQVTM, CDR2 ANQGSEA. V lost 6 bases and J 4 bases, leaving 15 bases between the germline ends. CDR3 in DNA: TGCAGCGTGGAGACCCCACAGGGCTATGGCTACACCTTC. Residues: CSVETPQGYGYTF.

This rearrangement joins TRBV6-6 to TRBJ1-2, with TRBD1 as a possible D gene (6 bases). Trimming left V 0 bases short and J 8 bases short, with 19 bases between. The CDR3 contains 16 residues. Germline V gene data show CDR1 as MNHNY and CDR2 as SVGAGI (reference sequence). As DNA, the CDR3 is TGTGCCAGCAGTTACTCGAGTTCGGGGGGCAGGGACGGCTACACCTTC. Its protein product is CASSYSSSGGRDGYTF.

This chain joins TRBV5-6 and TRBJ2-5, with TRBD2 identical over 7 bases. V trimming: 0 bases; J trimming: 5 bases; junction bases outside the gene matches: 1. Germline V gene lookup returns CDR1 SGHDT and CDR2 YYEEEE. The CDR3 is made up of 13 amino acids. The CDR3 DNA is TGTGCCAGCAGCTTGGCCGGGAGGGAGACCCAGTACTTC. Its protein is CASSLAGRETQYF.

The CDR3 is CSVYRTGGYGYTF. The DNA of the CDR3 is TGCAGCGTTTACCGGACAGGGGGCTATGGCTACACCTTC. The rearrangement uses TRBV29-1 and TRBJ1-2, with TRBD1 matching 10 bases. V lost 5 bases and J lost 4; bases outside the gene matches: 4. The CDR3 covers 13 residues. Germline V gene data show CDR1 as SQVTM and CDR2 as ANQGSEA.

This chain connects TRBV11-2 to TRBJ2-3; maybe TRBD2 (6 bases). The CDR3 is made up of 15 amino acids. Trimming cost V 3 bases and J 2 bases, with 12 bases left between them. CDR1 and CDR2 (germline): SGHAT, FQNNGV. The CDR3 DNA reads TGTGCCAGCAGCTTGGGACTCTACAACACAGATACGCAGTATTTT. It yields the protein CASSLGLYNTDTQYF.

The chain carries TRBV27 and TRBJ2-1, with 11 bases that match TRBD2. CDR1 is MNHEY, CDR2 SMNVEV, per germline (reference sequence). The CDR3 has 15 amino acids. The ends lost 6 bases at V and 9 bases at J; junction bases unmatched: 10. The CDR3 is CASRIAGGPYGEQFF. The DNA for the CDR3 is TGTGCCAGCAGAATAGCGGGGGGGCCATACGGTGAGCAGTTCTTC.

This sequence joins TRBV9 and TRBJ2-7; D not resolved. Trimming took off 0 bases at V and 2 bases at J, with 12 bases between the two ends. CDR1 is SGDLS and CDR2 is YYNGEE in the germline V gene. CDR3 length equals 15 residues. The CDR3 region is CASSVVSDGTYEQYF. The CDR3, as DNA: TGTGCCAGCAGCGTAGTCAGCGACGGCACCTACGAGCAGTACTTC.

The V call is TRBV15, the J call TRBJ1-5; D ambiguous. The ends were cut back, 8 bases at V and 7 bases at J, with 18 bases in the middle. This CDR3 has 14 amino acids. Germline V CDR1 and CDR2: LNHNV, YYDKDF (reference sequence). The CDR3 reads CATEGYPGDQPQHF. CDR3 nucleotides: TGTGCCACCGAAGGTTATCCAGGTGACCAGCCCCAGCATTTT.

This chain joins TRBV5-1 and TRBJ2-2; D possibly uses TRBD1 or TRBD2 (5 bases each). V was cut by 2 bases and J by 3 bases, with 11 bases left in between. CDR1 is SGHRS, CDR2 YFSETQ, per germline. This CDR3 has 15 residues. The CDR3 here is CASSLRGAHTGELFF. DNA for the CDR3: TGCGCCAGCAGCTTAAGAGGGGCTCACACCGGGGAGCTGTTTTTT.

The chain carries TRBV27 and TRBJ1-5; D is uncertain. The germline V and J ends were trimmed by 2 bases and 4 bases, with 9 bases remaining between them. This CDR3 spans 14 amino acids. Per the germline V gene, CDR1 is MNHEY and CDR2 is SMNVEV (reference sequence). In DNA, the CDR3 is TGTGCCAGCAGTTTAGTTAGGACGAATCAGCCCCAGCATTTT. This translates into CASSLVRTNQPQHF.

V is TRBV19 and J is TRBJ2-5; D perhaps matches TRBD1 (5 bases). The CDR3 length is 14 residues. Germline V gene sequence: CDR1 LNHDA, CDR2 SQIVND (reference sequence). Trimming removed 5 bases at V and 5 bases at J, with 15 bases between. The CDR3 region is CASSWLGHGETQYF. The DNA of the CDR3 is TGTGCCAGTAGTTGGTTGGGGCATGGGGAGACCCAGTACTTC.

This clone is judged medium-sized. The J gene is TRBJ2-6, the V gene TRBV7-8; no clear D. CDR1 is SGHVS, CDR2 FQNEAQ, per germline. This CDR3 has 12 residues. V was cut by 4 bases and J by 2 bases, with 0 bases left in between. The DNA for the CDR3 is TGTGCCAGCAGCTCTGGGGCCAACGTCCTGACTTTC. Translated: CASSSGANVLTF.

This chain joins TRBV7-2 and TRBJ2-3; D is unresolved. This CDR3 comprises 14 residues. From germline, CDR1 is SGHTA and CDR2 FQGNSA. V lost 1 base, J lost 3 bases, and 8 bases lay in between. CDR3 DNA sequence: TGTGCCAGCAGCTTAGGGTGGTTGACAGATACGCAGTATTTT. Residues: CASSLGWLTDTQYF.

CDR3 region: CASSAGALETQYF. As DNA, the CDR3 is TGTGCCAGCAGCGCTGGGGCTTTGGAGACCCAGTACTTC. The chain couples TRBV9 to TRBJ2-5; D is possibly TRBD1 (5 bases). Per germline, CDR1 SGDLS and CDR2 YYNGEE. CDR3 length: 13 residues. V was shortened by 3 bases and J by 5 bases, with 11 bases between the two germline ends. Supplemented by reference TRBV9 and TRBJ2-5, the full variable domain reads DSGVTQTPKHLITATGQRVTLRCSPRSGDLSVYWYQQSLDQGLQFLIQYYNGEERAKGNILERFSAQQFPDLHSELNLSSLELGDSALYFCASSAGALETQYFGPGTRLLVL.